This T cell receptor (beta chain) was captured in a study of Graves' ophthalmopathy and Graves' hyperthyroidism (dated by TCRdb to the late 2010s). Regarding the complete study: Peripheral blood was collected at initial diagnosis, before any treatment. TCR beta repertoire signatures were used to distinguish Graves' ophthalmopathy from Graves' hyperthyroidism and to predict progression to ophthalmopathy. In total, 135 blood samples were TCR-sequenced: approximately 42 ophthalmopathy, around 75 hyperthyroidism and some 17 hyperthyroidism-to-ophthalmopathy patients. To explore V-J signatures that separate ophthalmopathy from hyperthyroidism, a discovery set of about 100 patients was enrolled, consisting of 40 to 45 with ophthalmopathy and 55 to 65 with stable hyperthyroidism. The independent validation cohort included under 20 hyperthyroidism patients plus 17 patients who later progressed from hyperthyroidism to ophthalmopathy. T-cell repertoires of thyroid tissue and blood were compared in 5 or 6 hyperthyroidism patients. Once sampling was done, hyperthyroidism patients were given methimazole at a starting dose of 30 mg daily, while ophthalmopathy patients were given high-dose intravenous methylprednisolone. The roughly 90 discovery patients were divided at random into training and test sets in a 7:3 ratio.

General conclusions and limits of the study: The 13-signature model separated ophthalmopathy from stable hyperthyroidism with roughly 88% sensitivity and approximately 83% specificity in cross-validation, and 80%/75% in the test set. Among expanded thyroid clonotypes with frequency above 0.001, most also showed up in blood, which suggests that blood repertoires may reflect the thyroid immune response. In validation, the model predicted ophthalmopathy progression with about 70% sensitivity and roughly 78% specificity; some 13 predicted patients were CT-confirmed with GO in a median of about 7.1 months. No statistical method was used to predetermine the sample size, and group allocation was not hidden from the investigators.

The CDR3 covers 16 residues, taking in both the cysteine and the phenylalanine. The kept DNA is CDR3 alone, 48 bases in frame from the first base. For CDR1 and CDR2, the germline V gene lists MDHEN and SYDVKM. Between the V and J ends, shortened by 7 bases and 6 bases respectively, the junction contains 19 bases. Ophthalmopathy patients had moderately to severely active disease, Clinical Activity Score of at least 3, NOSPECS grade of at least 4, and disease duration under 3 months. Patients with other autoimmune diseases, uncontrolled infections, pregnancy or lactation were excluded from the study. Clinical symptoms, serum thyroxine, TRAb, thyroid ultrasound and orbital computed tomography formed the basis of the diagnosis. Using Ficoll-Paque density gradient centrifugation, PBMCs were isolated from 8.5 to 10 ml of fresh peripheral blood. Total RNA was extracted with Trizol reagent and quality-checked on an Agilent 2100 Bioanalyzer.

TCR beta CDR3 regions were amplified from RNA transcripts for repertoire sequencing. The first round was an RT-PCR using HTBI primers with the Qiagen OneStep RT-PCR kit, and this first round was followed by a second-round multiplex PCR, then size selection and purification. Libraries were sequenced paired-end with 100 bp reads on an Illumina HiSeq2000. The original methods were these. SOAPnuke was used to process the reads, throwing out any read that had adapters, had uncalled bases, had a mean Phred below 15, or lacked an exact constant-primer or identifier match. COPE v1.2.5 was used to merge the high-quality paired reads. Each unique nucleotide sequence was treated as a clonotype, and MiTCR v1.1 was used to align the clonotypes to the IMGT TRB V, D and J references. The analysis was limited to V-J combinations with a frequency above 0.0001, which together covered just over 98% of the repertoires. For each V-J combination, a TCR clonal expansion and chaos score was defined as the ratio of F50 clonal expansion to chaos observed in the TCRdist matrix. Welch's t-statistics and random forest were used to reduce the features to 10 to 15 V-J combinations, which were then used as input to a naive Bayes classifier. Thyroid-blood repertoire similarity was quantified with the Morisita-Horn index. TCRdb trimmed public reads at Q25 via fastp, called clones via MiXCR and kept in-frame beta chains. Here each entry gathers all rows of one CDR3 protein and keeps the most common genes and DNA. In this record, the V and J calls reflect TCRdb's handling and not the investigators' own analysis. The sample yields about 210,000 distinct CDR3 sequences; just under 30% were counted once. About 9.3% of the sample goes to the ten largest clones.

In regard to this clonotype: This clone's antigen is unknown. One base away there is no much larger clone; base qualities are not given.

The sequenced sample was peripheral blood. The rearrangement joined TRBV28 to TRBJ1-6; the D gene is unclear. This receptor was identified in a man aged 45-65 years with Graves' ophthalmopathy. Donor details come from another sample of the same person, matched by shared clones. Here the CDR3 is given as CASNLYSAKINSPLHF. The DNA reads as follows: TGTGCCAGCAACCTTTATAGCGCAAAGATTAATTCACCCCTCCACTTT.